Listed below are T cell receptor beta chains from one sample, sequenced in a study of cytomegalovirus exposure and HLA in healthy donors. Sequencing was performed with immunoSEQ multiplex PCR; in TCRdb, only in-frame clones are kept and a portion is missing. Of about 170,000 clones listed, roughly 86% are singletons. The sequenced sample consisted of PBMCs. These receptors all come from a man aged 18-30 years in good health and CMV-seropositive. Each CDR3 is given with its conserved first and last residue. D genes are given only for firm matches. Not all rows give a size; the values are once, few, many and, for expanded clones, a class.

abundance,len,j_gene,v_gene,d_gene,CDR3aa,CDR3nt
.,14,TRBJ2-7,TRBV5-6,.,CASSFGVTSYEQYF,TGTGCCAGCAGCTTCGGGGTAACGAGCTACGAGCAGTACTTC
few,12,TRBJ1-2,TRBV30,.,CAWSVTDYGYTF,TGTGCCTGGAGTGTTACAGATTATGGCTACACCTTC
.,13,TRBJ2-1,TRBV9,TRBD2,CASSAGTRIEQFF,TGTGCCAGCAGCGCCGGGACTAGAATAGAGCAGTTCTTC
.,12,TRBJ1-1,TRBV13,.,CASSFLSTEAFF,TGTGCCAGCAGCTTTTTGAGCACTGAAGCTTTCTTT
.,16,TRBJ1-2,TRBV5-4,TRBD1,CASSQGQGHSNYGYTF,TGTGCCAGCAGCCAGGGACAGGGGCACTCTAACTATGGCTACACCTTC
.,11,TRBJ1-2,TRBV30,TRBD1,CAWILGGRYTF,TGTGCCTGGATTTTAGGGGGCCGCTACACCTTC
.,13,TRBJ2-3,TRBV6-1,.,CASNTQSTDTQYF,TGTGCCAGCAACACGCAAAGCACAGATACGCAGTATTTT
.,14,TRBJ1-2,TRBV6-5,.,CASSYSGGATGYTF,TGTGCCAGCAGTTACTCTGGGGGGGCAACTGGCTACACCTTC
.,18,TRBJ1-6,TRBV5-4,.,CASSPRGGISGKNSPLHF,TGTGCCAGCAGCCCCCGCGGCGGGATATCAGGGAAGAATTCACCCCTCCACTTT
.,15,TRBJ1-2,TRBV5-1,.,CASRPRREANYGYTF,TGCGCCAGCAGACCCCGGAGGGAAGCTAACTATGGCTACACCTTC
.,15,TRBJ2-3,TRBV6-4,.,CASSDRGGDTDTQYF,TGTGCCAGCAGTGACCGAGGCGGGGACACAGATACGCAGTATTTT
.,12,TRBJ1-4,TRBV29-1,TRBD1,CSARDRPEKLFF,TGCAGCGCCCGGGACAGGCCTGAAAAACTGTTTTTT
once,11,TRBJ2-1,TRBV20-1,.,CSARRGYEQFF,TGCAGTGCTAGAAGGGGGTATGAGCAGTTCTTC
few,15,TRBJ2-7,TRBV2,TRBD2,CASSATSGRAYEQYF,TGTGCCAGCAGTGCCACTAGCGGGAGGGCCTACGAGCAGTACTTC
.,18,TRBJ2-2,TRBV9,.,CASSVGLRWGSGTGELFF,TGTGCCAGCAGCGTAGGGTTAAGGTGGGGAAGCGGCACCGGGGAGCTGTTTTTT
.,14,TRBJ1-2,TRBV27,.,CASSLWIGGDGYTF,TGTGCCAGCAGTTTATGGATCGGGGGAGATGGCTACACCTTC
few,13,TRBJ2-7,TRBV11-2,.,CASSPGHTYEQYF,TGTGCCAGCAGCCCGGGACACACCTACGAGCAGTACTTC
.,10,TRBJ2-3,TRBV20-1,.,CSASKDTQYF,TGCAGTGCCTCTAAAGATACGCAGTATTTT
.,11,TRBJ2-4,TRBV19,.,CASSIGGLRYF,TGTGCCAGTAGTATAGGGGGACTCCGGTACTTC
.,13,TRBJ2-7,TRBV27,.,CASRVRAAYEQYF,TGTGCCAGCAGGGTCAGGGCCGCCTACGAGCAGTACTTC
.,12,TRBJ1-2,TRBV5-8,.,CASSSNRAGYTF,TGTGCCAGCAGCTCGAACAGGGCTGGCTACACCTTC
.,12,TRBJ2-4,TRBV19,.,CASSTGNGIQYF,TGTGCCAGCTCTACAGGGAATGGCATTCAGTACTTC
.,12,TRBJ1-1,TRBV29-1,.,CSGRVANTEAFF,TGCAGCGGCCGGGTAGCGAACACTGAAGCTTTCTTT
once,15,TRBJ2-7,TRBV7-2,.,CASSLVLGGTYEQYF,TGTGCCAGCAGCTTAGTTTTAGGCGGGACCTACGAGCAGTACTTC
.,13,TRBJ1-1,TRBV9,.,CASSGIEGDEAFF,TGTGCCAGCAGCGGAATTGAGGGGGATGAAGCTTTCTTT
.,14,TRBJ2-7,TRBV27,.,CASSFGGASSEQYF,TGTGCCAGCAGTTTTGGGGGGGCCTCGAGTGAGCAGTACTTC
.,17,TRBJ2-4,TRBV2,.,CASSVVSEGASKNIQYF,TGTGCCAGCAGTGTGGTATCGGAGGGGGCGTCCAAAAACATTCAGTACTTC
.,16,TRBJ2-1,TRBV28,.,CASSFSGAVPFNEQFF,TGTGCCAGCAGTTTTAGCGGTGCCGTTCCTTTCAATGAGCAGTTCTTC
.,14,TRBJ2-5,TRBV27,.,CASTPGGAWETQYF,TGTGCCAGCACCCCAGGTGGGGCGTGGGAGACCCAGTACTTC